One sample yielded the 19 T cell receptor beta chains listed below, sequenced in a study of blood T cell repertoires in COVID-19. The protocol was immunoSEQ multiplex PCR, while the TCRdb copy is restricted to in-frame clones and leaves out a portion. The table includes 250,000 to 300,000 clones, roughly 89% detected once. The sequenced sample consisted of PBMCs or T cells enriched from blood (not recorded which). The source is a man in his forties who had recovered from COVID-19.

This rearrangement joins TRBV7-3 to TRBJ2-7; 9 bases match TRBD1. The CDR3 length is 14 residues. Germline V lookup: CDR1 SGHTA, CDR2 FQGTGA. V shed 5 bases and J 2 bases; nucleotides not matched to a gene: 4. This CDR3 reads CASSARTGAYEQYF. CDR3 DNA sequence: TGTGCCAGCAGCGCTAGGACAGGGGCCTACGAGCAGTACTTC.

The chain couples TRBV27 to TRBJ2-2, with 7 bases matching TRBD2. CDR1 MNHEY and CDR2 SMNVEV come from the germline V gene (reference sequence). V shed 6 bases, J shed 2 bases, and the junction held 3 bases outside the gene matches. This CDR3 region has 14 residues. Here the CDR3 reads CASRASGNTGELFF. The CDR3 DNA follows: TGTGCCAGCAGGGCTAGCGGAAACACCGGGGAGCTGTTTTTT.

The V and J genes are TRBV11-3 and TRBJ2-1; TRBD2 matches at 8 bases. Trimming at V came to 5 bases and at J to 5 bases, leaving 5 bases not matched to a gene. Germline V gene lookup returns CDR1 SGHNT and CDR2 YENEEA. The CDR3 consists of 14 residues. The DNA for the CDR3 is TGTGCCAGCAGCCCGTTAGCGGGGAACAATGAGCAGTTCTTC. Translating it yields CASSPLAGNNEQFF.

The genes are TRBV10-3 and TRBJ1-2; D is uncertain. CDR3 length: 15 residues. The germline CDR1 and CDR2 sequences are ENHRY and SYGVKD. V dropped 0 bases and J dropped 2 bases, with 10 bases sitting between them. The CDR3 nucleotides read TGTGCCATCAGTGAGTCCCGGACGGGGAACTATGGCTACACCTTC. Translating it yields CAISESRTGNYGYTF.

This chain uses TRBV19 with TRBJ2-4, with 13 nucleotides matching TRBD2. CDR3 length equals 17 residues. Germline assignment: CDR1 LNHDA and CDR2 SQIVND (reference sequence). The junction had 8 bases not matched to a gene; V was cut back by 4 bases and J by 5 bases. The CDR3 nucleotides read TGTGCCAGTAGTACCCGGACTAGCGGGAGTGCTGAAAACATTCAGTACTTC. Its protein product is CASSTRTSGSAENIQYF.

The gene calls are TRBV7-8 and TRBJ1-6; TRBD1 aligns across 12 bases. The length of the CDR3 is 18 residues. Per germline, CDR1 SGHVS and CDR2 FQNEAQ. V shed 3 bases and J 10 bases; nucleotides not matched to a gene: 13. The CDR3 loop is CASSFGTGGSRFSSPLHF. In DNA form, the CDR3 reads TGTGCCAGCAGCTTCGGGACAGGGGGCTCGCGCTTTAGCTCACCCCTCCACTTT.

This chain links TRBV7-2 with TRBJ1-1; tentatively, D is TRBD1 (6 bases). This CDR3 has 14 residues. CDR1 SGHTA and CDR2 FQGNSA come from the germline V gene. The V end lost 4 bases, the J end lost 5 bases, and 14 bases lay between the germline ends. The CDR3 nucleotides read TGTGCCAGCAGCTCCACAGGGATATGGACTGAAGCTTTCTTT. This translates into CASSSTGIWTEAFF.

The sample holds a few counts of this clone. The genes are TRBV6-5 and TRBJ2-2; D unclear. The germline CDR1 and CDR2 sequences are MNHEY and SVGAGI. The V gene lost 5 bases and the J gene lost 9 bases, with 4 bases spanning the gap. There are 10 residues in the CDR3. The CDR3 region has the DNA TGTGCCAGCAGTCAGTGGGAGCTGTTTTTT. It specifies CASSQWELFF.

CDR3 bases: TGTGCCAGCAGCCTCAATCTCCTCAGGGGGGAGCTGTTTTTT. Protein: CASSLNLLRGELFF. The chain carries TRBV11-2 and TRBJ2-2; D is unresolved. CDR1 and CDR2 from the germline V gene are SGHAT and FQNNGV. The CDR3 is 14 residues long. V was clipped by 5 bases and J by 8 bases, with 15 bases between them.

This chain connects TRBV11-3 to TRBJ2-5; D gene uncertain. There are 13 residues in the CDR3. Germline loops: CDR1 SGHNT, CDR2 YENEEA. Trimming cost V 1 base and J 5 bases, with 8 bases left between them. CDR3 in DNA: TGTGCCAGCAGCTTAGGAGACTGGGAGACCCAGTACTTC. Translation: CASSLGDWETQYF.

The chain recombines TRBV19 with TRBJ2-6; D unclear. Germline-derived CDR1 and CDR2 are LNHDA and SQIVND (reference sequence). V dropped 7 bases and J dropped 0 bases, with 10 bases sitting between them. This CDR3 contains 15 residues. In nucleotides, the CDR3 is TGTGCCAGTAAAATTCACAGCTCTGGGGCCAACGTCCTGACTTTC. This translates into CASKIHSSGANVLTF.

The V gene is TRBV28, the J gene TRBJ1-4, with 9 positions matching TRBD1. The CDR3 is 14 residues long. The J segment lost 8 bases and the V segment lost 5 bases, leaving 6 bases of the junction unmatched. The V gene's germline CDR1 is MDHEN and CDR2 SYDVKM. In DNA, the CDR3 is TGTGCCAGCAGTCCTCCTGACAGGGGGGAAAAACTGTTTTTT. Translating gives CASSPPDRGEKLFF.

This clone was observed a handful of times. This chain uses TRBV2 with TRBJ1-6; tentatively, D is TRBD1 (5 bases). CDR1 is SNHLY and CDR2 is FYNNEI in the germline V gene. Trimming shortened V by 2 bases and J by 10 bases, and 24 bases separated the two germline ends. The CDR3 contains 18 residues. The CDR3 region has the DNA TGTGCCAGCAGTGAAAGTAACCCGGGGAGGGGTTTAAGGTCACCCCTCCACTTT. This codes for CASSESNPGRGLRSPLHF.

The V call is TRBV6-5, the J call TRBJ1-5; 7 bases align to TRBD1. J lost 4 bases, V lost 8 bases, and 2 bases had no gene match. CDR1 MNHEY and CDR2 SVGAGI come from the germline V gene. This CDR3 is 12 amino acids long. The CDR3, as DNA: TGTGCCAGCCGACAGGGTAATCAGCCCCAGCATTTT. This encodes CASRQGNQPQHF.

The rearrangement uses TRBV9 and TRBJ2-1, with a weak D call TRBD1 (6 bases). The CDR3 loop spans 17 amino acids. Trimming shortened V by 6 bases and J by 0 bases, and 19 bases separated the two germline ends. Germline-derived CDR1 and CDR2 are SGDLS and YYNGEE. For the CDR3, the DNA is TGTGCCAGCACCGCATTCGTGGGGGCACTCTCCTACAATGAGCAGTTCTTC. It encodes CASTAFVGALSYNEQFF.

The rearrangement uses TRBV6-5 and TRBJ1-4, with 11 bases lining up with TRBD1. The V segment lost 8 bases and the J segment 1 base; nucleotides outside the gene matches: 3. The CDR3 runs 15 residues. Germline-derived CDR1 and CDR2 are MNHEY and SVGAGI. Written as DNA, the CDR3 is TGTGCCAGCCGGGACAGGGGGTTAACTAATGAAAAACTGTTTTTT. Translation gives CASRDRGLTNEKLFF.

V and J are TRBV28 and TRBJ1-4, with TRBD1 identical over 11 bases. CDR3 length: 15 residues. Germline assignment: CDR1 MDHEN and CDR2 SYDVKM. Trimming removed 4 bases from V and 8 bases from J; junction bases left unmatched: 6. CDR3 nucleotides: TGTGCCAGCAGTTCGACCGGGACAGGGGGGGAAAAACTGTTTTTT. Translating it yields CASSSTGTGGEKLFF.

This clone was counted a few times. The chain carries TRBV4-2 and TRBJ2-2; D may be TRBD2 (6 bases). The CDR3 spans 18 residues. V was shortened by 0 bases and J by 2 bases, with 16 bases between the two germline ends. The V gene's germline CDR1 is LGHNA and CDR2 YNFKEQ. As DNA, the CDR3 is TGTGCCAGCAGCCAAGAAAGGACCGGGACTTCTAACACCGGGGAGCTGTTTTTT. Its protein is CASSQERTGTSNTGELFF.

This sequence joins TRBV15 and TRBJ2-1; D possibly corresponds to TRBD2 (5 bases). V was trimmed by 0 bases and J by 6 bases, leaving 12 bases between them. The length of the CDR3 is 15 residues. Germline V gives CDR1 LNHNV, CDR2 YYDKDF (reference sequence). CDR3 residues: CATSRDFGSSNEQFF. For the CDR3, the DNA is TGTGCCACCAGCAGAGATTTTGGGAGTTCCAATGAGCAGTTCTTC.